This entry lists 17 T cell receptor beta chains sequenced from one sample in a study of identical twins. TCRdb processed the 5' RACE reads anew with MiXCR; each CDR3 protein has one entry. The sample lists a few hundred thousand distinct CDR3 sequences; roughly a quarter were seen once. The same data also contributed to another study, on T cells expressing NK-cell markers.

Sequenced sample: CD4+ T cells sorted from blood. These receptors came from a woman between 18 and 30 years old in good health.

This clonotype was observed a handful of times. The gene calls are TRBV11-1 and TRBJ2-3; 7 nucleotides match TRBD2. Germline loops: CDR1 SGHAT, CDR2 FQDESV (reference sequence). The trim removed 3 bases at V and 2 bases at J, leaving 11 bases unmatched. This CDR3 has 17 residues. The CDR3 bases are TGTGCCAGCAGCTTGGCGCTAGCGGCCAGCTTCACAGATACGCAGTATTTT. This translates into CASSLALAASFTDTQYF.

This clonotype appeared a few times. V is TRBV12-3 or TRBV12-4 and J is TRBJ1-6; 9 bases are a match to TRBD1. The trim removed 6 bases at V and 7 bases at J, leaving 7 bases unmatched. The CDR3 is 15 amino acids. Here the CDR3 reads CASRPDRGGNSPLHF. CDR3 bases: TGTGCCAGCAGACCGGACAGGGGAGGCAATTCACCCCTCCACTTT.

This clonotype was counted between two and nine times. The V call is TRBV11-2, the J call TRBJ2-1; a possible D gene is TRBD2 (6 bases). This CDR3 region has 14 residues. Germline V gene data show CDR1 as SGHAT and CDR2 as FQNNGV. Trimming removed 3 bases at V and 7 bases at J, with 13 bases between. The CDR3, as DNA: TGTGCCAGCAGCTTTCGCGGGGATGGGAATGAGCAGTTCTTC. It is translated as CASSFRGDGNEQFF.

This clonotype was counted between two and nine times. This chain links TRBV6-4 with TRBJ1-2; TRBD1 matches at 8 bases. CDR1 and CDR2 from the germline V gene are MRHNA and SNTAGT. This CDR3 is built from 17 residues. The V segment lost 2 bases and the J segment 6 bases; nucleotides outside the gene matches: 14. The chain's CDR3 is CASSDPRGRDRFNGYTF. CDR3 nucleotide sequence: TGTGCCAGCAGTGACCCGCGAGGAAGGGACAGGTTCAATGGCTACACCTTC.

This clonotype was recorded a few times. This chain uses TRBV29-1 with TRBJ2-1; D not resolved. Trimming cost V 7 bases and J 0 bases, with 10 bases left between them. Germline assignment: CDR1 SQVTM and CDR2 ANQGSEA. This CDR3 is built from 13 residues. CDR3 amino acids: CSGRDSSYNEQFF. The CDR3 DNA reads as TGCAGCGGACGCGATAGCTCCTACAATGAGCAGTTCTTC.

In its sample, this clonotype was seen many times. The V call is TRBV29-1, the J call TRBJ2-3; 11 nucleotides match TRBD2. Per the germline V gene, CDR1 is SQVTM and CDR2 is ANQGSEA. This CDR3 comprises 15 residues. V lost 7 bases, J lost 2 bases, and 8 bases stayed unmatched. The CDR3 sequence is CSADHSGRVTDTQYF. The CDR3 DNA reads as TGCAGCGCAGACCATAGCGGGAGGGTCACAGATACGCAGTATTTT.

For the CDR3, the DNA is TGCGCCAGCAGCTTGACGACGGGAGTTGGGACAGATACGCAGTATTTT. Its protein product is CASSLTTGVGTDTQYF. The V and J genes are TRBV5-1 and TRBJ2-3; a weak D match, TRBD2 (6 bases). The CDR3 loop spans 16 amino acids. Trimming cost V 1 base and J 3 bases, with 15 bases left between them. CDR1 and CDR2 from the germline V gene are SGHRS and YFSETQ.

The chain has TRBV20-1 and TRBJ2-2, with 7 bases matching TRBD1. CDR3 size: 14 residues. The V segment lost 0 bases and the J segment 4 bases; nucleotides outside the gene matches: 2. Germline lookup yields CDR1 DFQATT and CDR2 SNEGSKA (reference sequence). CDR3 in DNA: TGCAGTGCTAGAGATGAGGGGGCCACCGGGGAGCTGTTTTTT. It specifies CSARDEGATGELFF.

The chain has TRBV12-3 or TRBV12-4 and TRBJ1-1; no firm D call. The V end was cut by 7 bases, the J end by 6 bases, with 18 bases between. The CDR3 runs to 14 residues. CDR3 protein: CASKTDRRVAEAFF. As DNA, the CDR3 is TGTGCCAGCAAAACGGACCGGCGAGTCGCTGAAGCTTTCTTT.

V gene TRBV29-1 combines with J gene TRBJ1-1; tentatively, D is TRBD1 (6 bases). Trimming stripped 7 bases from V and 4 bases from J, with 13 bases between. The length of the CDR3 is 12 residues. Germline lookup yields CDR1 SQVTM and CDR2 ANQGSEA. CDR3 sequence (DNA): TGCAGCGGGGGGGGGCCACGCACTGAAGCTTTCTTT. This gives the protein CSGGGPRTEAFF.

The CDR3 loop is CASSVVRDTEAFF. The CDR3 DNA reads as TGTGCCAGCAGTGTGGTCAGAGACACTGAAGCTTTCTTT. The V and J genes are TRBV6-4 and TRBJ1-1; D remains ambiguous. Trimming stripped 4 bases from V and 3 bases from J, with 9 bases between. Germline V gene data show CDR1 as MRHNA and CDR2 as SNTAGT. This CDR3 has 13 amino acids.

Written as DNA, the CDR3 is TGTGCCAGCGGTCTGGCGGTTTACAATGAGCAGTTCTTC. Its translation is CASGLAVYNEQFF. This chain uses TRBV12-3 or TRBV12-4 with TRBJ2-1; D gene uncertain. The CDR3 extends over 13 amino acids. V was shortened by 8 bases and J by 4 bases, with 12 bases between the two germline ends.

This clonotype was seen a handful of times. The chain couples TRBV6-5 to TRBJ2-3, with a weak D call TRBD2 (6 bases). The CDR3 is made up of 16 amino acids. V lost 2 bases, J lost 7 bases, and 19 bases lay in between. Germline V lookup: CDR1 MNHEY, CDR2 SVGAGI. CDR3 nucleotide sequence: TGTGCCAGCAGTTACCTTGGGCTAGCCGGGGGATATACGCAGTATTTT. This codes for CASSYLGLAGGYTQYF.

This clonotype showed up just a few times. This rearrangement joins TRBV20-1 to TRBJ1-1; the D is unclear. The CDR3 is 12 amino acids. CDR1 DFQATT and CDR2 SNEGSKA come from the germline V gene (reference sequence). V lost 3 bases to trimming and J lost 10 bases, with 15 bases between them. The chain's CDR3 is CSASSTTEGAFF. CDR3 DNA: TGCAGTGCTAGTAGTACTACAGAGGGAGCTTTCTTT.

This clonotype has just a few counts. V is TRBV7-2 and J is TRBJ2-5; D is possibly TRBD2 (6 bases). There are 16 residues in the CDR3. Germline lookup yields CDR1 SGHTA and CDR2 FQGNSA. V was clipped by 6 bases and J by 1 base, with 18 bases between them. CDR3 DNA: TGTGCCAGCAGTCGAAATAGCGGAGCCCTCCAAGAGACCCAGTACTTC. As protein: CASSRNSGALQETQYF. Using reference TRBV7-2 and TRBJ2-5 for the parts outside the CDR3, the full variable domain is GAGVSQSPSNKVTEKGKDVELRCDPISGHTALYWYRQSLGQGLEFLIYFQGNSAPDKSGLPSDRFSAERTGGSVSTLTIQRTQQEDSAVYLCASSRNSGALQETQYFGPGTRLLVL.

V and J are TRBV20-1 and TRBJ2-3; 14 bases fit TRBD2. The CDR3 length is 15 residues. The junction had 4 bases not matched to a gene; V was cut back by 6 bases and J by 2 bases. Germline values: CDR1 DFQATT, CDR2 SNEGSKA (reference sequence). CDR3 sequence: CSAGTSGGTTDTQYF. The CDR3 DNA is TGCAGTGCCGGGACTAGCGGGGGTACCACAGATACGCAGTATTTT.

The CDR3 sequence is CASGLAGSSYNEQFF. The CDR3, as DNA: TGTGCCAGCGGACTAGCGGGGAGCTCCTACAATGAGCAGTTCTTC. The chain combines TRBV12-3 or TRBV12-4 with TRBJ2-1, with 12 bases identical to TRBD2. This CDR3 has 15 amino acids. V shed 8 bases, J shed 0 bases, and the junction held 2 bases outside the gene matches.